This T cell receptor beta chain came from a study of regulatory T cells in long-lasting Graves disease. The time point here: newly diagnosed GD, antithyroid drugs for less than 3 months. Following extraction of RNA from PBMCs, that RNA was used to make the TCR library. Investigators report Graves' disease was diagnosed under American Thyroid Association guidelines. An endocrinology department located in Xi'an, China, was where the patients came from. The V gene's germline CDR1 is SGHVS and CDR2 FQNEAQ. V gave up 3 bases and J gave up 2 bases; unmatched junction bases: 13. The CDR3 is made up of 19 amino acids. In building TCR beta libraries, iRepertoire HTBI primers were used together with Arm-PCR of CDR3 regions. Each CDR3 protein gets one entry after TCRdb re-called the multiplex PCR reads with MiXCR. The table records 680,000 or so distinct CDR3 sequences, roughly 15% of them present only once. Notes on the study in general: Possibly, accuracy suffered from the small sample size.

This clonotype has at least ten counts. Its antigen is undetermined. These data also formed part of another study, on T cells in Graves' hyperthyroidism and ophthalmopathy.

The V call is TRBV7-8, the J call TRBJ2-2; 9 bases align to TRBD2. The TCR sequence derives from a woman under 40 with Graves disease. The sequences come from peripheral blood mononuclear cells (PBMCs), collected at new diagnosis, from a patient treated with antithyroid drugs. CDR3 protein: CASSFNRLAGTFNTGELFF. The DNA of the CDR3 is TGTGCCAGCAGCTTCAATCGTCTAGCGGGAACGTTTAACACCGGGGAGCTGTTTTTT.